These T cell receptor beta chains were read from a single sample in a study of T cells in localized non-small cell lung cancer. The method was immunoSEQ multiplex PCR; TCRdb's version includes in-frame clones alone and lacks a portion of them. This sample has approximately 89,000 clones; 60% to 85% occur once, and the top ten carry roughly 21%. The specimen was PBMCs, collected before any cancer treatment. These receptor sequences come from a man aged 40-75 years with stage II squamous cell lung carcinoma. Both conserved end residues are part of each CDR3. The order of the fields is D gene, clone size, J gene, V gene, CDR3 protein, CDR3 DNA. D genes are given only for firm matches. Some rows have no size entry. The others give once, few or many, or a class for an expanded clone.

D: TRBD1
size: .
J: TRBJ1-2
V: TRBV28
CDR3: CANQDRESYGYTF
DNA: TGTGCCAACCAGGACAGGGAGAGCTATGGCTACACCTTC

D: .
size: .
J: TRBJ1-5
V: TRBV5-5
CDR3: CASSLSPTGPYSNQPQHF
DNA: TGTGCCAGCAGCTTGTCTCCGACAGGTCCCTATAGCAATCAGCCCCAGCATTTT

D: .
size: .
J: TRBJ2-7
V: TRBV6-5
CDR3: CASSYRSDGALEQYF
DNA: TGTGCCAGCAGTTATAGGTCGGACGGAGCTCTCGAGCAGTACTTC

D: .
size: .
J: TRBJ1-5
V: TRBV28
CDR3: CASRPRGDNQPQHF
DNA: TGTGCCAGCAGGCCCCGGGGTGACAATCAGCCCCAGCATTTT

D: .
size: .
J: TRBJ2-7
V: TRBV18
CDR3: CASSPFGEGYEQYF
DNA: TGTGCCAGCTCTCCTTTCGGGGAAGGTTACGAGCAGTACTTC

D: TRBD1
size: .
J: TRBJ2-3
V: TRBV5-6
CDR3: CASSLGTGVSTDTQYF
DNA: TGTGCCAGCAGCTTAGGGACAGGGGTTAGCACAGATACGCAGTATTTT

D: TRBD1
size: .
J: TRBJ1-2
V: TRBV6-6
CDR3: CASSYGVGQGNYGYTF
DNA: TGTGCCAGCAGTTACGGGGTGGGACAGGGTAACTATGGCTACACCTTC

D: .
size: .
J: TRBJ2-7
V: TRBV6-1
CDR3: CASSSQGYEQYF
DNA: TGTGCCAGCAGTAGTCAGGGGTACGAGCAGTACTTC

D: .
size: .
J: TRBJ1-3
V: TRBV7-9
CDR3: CASRKTVSGNTIYF
DNA: TGTGCCAGCAGAAAGACAGTCTCTGGAAACACCATATATTTT

D: .
size: few
J: TRBJ1-1
V: TRBV4-1
CDR3: CASSQGPQNTEAFF
DNA: TGCGCCAGCAGCCAAGGACCCCAGAACACTGAAGCTTTCTTT

D: .
size: once
J: TRBJ2-1
V: TRBV4-1
CDR3: CASSQDTGSYNEQFF
DNA: TGCGCCAGCAGCCAAGATACAGGTTCCTACAATGAGCAGTTCTTC

D: .
size: .
J: TRBJ2-1
V: TRBV7-9
CDR3: CASVGGLVLTNEQFF
DNA: TGTGCCAGCGTAGGAGGGCTAGTCTTGACCAATGAGCAGTTCTTC

D: .
size: many
J: TRBJ2-7
V: TRBV18
CDR3: CASSPESVIRGGPTEQYF
DNA: TGTGCCAGCTCACCAGAATCAGTTATAAGGGGGGGACCTACGGAGCAGTACTTC

D: TRBD2
size: .
J: TRBJ2-3
V: TRBV7-9
CDR3: CASSRARGGTDTQYF
DNA: TGTGCCAGCAGCCGGGCCCGGGGGGGTACAGATACGCAGTATTTT

D: .
size: .
J: TRBJ1-1
V: TRBV5-1
CDR3: CASSTSTALNTEAFF
DNA: TGCGCCAGCAGCACCTCGACAGCTCTGAACACTGAAGCTTTCTTT

D: .
size: .
J: TRBJ2-5
V: TRBV4-3
CDR3: CASSQETQETQYF
DNA: TGCGCCAGCAGCCAAGAAACGCAAGAGACCCAGTACTTC

D: TRBD1
size: .
J: TRBJ1-2
V: TRBV9
CDR3: CASSEGTDYYGYTF
DNA: TGTGCCAGCAGCGAAGGGACAGATTACTATGGCTACACCTTC

D: TRBD1
size: .
J: TRBJ1-2
V: TRBV6-5
CDR3: CASIRGSNYGYTF
DNA: TGTGCCAGCATCAGGGGGTCTAACTATGGCTACACCTTC

D: .
size: .
J: TRBJ2-7
V: TRBV6-1
CDR3: CASSLNYEQYF
DNA: TGTGCCAGCAGTTTAAACTACGAGCAGTACTTC

D: .
size: once
J: TRBJ2-7
V: TRBV6-5
CDR3: CASSYSRTHNEQYF
DNA: TGTGCCAGCAGTTACTCAAGGACCCACAACGAGCAGTACTTC

D: TRBD1
size: .
J: TRBJ1-2
V: TRBV10-3
CDR3: CAIAPGGGYNYGYTF
DNA: TGTGCCATCGCCCCGGGAGGGGGCTATAACTATGGCTACACCTTC

D: TRBD2
size: .
J: TRBJ2-1
V: TRBV28
CDR3: CASSSGTSGGHNEQFF
DNA: TGTGCCAGCAGTTCCGGGACTAGCGGGGGCCACAATGAGCAGTTCTTC

D: TRBD1
size: few
J: TRBJ1-1
V: TRBV30
CDR3: CAWSYRRRQGGNTEAFF
DNA: TGTGCCTGGAGCTATAGAAGGAGACAGGGGGGGAACACTGAAGCTTTCTTT

D: .
size: .
J: TRBJ2-7
V: TRBV7-9
CDR3: CASSLSYEQYF
DNA: TGTGCCAGCAGCCTTTCCTACGAGCAGTACTTC

D: TRBD1
size: .
J: TRBJ1-6
V: TRBV6-6
CDR3: CASRSGGGSPLHF
DNA: TGTGCCAGCAGGTCAGGGGGAGGTTCACCCCTCCACTTT

D: .
size: .
J: TRBJ2-1
V: TRBV6-5
CDR3: CASSLVRRLLNEQFF
DNA: TGTGCCAGCAGTTTAGTAAGGCGGTTACTCAATGAGCAGTTCTTC

D: TRBD1
size: .
J: TRBJ1-1
V: TRBV7-2
CDR3: CASSLTGQLNTEAFF
DNA: TGTGCCAGCAGCTTGACGGGACAGTTGAACACTGAAGCTTTCTTT

D: TRBD1
size: many
J: TRBJ1-2
V: TRBV4-1
CDR3: CASSQDGVDRAYGYTF
DNA: TGCGCCAGCAGCCAAGATGGAGTTGACAGGGCCTATGGCTACACCTTC

D: TRBD2
size: .
J: TRBJ2-1
V: TRBV7-2
CDR3: CASMLGTSGMGEQFF
DNA: TGTGCCAGCATGCTCGGGACTAGCGGGATGGGTGAGCAGTTCTTC

D: .
size: .
J: TRBJ2-1
V: TRBV18
CDR3: CASSPDGDGVRYNEQFF
DNA: TGTGCCAGCTCACCGGATGGGGACGGCGTAAGATACAATGAGCAGTTCTTC

D: TRBD1
size: .
J: TRBJ2-7
V: TRBV2
CDR3: CASIVPDRASYEQYF
DNA: TGTGCCAGCATCGTCCCCGACAGGGCTTCCTACGAGCAGTACTTC

D: .
size: .
J: TRBJ1-1
V: TRBV7-3
CDR3: CASSLTGAAGAFF
DNA: TGTGCCAGCAGCTTAACTGGGGCCGCCGGAGCTTTCTTT

D: TRBD1
size: once
J: TRBJ2-1
V: TRBV19
CDR3: CASSLRTGGNEQFF
DNA: TGTGCCAGTAGTCTGCGGACAGGGGGCAATGAGCAGTTCTTC

D: .
size: .
J: TRBJ1-1
V: TRBV4-3
CDR3: CASSQDIGENTEAFF
DNA: TGCGCCAGCAGCCAAGATATAGGGGAGAACACTGAAGCTTTCTTT

D: .
size: .
J: TRBJ2-2
V: TRBV19
CDR3: CASSMKGGHTGELFF
DNA: TGTGCCAGTAGTATGAAGGGGGGCCACACCGGGGAGCTGTTTTTT

D: .
size: .
J: TRBJ2-1
V: TRBV11-2
CDR3: CASSSTKRGNSYNEQFF
DNA: TGTGCCAGCAGCTCAACCAAGAGGGGGAACTCCTACAATGAGCAGTTCTTC

D: .
size: .
J: TRBJ2-1
V: TRBV5-1
CDR3: CASSPGRNEQFF
DNA: TGCGCCAGCAGCCCAGGAAGAAATGAGCAGTTCTTC

D: TRBD1
size: .
J: TRBJ1-6
V: TRBV6-7
CDR3: CASSDRRGQGTFGAPLHF
DNA: TGTGCCAGCAGCGACAGGAGGGGACAGGGGACTTTTGGTGCACCCCTCCACTTT